These 8 T cell receptor beta chains originate from one sample sequenced in a study of T cell responses to AZD1222 COVID-19 vaccine. The table came from immunoSEQ multiplex PCR; TCRdb's copy has only in-frame clones and leaves some out. The sample gives about 150,000 clones, roughly nine tenths of which show up once; around 5% is in the top ten. The material was peripheral blood, obtained on day 0 of AZD1222 vaccination. These receptors were collected from an adult in good health.

The chain carries TRBV10-1 and TRBJ2-5; weak D call: TRBD1 (6 bases). Trimming removed 4 bases from V and 5 bases from J, with 11 bases in between. CDR3 length: 13 residues. Germline loops: CDR1 WNHNN, CDR2 SYGVQD (reference sequence). The CDR3 loop reads CASSGGLEETQYF. The DNA of the CDR3 is TGCGCCAGCAGTGGGGGGCTGGAGGAGACCCAGTACTTC.

This clone was detected ten times or more. The V gene is TRBV9, the J gene TRBJ2-2, with D unresolved. Per germline, CDR1 SGDLS and CDR2 YYNGEE. There are 17 residues in the CDR3. V was pared by 2 bases and J by 0 bases, with 14 bases between. CDR3 sequence (DNA): TGTGCCAGCAGCGTTCGAAGGGCGGATTCGAACACCGGGGAGCTGTTTTTT. Amino acid sequence: CASSVRRADSNTGELFF.

The genes are TRBV7-2 and TRBJ2-7; 7 bases align to TRBD2. The CDR3 runs to 15 residues. Trimming removed 3 bases from V and 4 bases from J; junction bases left unmatched: 9. CDR1 SGHTA and CDR2 FQGNSA come from the germline V gene. The CDR3 bases are TGTGCCAGCAGCTTCGGCGGCGGCGGGAGATACGAGCAGTACTTC. This gives the protein CASSFGGGGRYEQYF.

A single count supports this clone. The chain is built from TRBV18 and TRBJ1-2, with a weak D call TRBD1 (5 bases). CDR3 length equals 14 residues. V was shortened by 4 bases and J by 4 bases, with 13 bases between the two germline ends. Germline CDR1 KGHSH, CDR2 LQKENI. The CDR3 region has the DNA TGTGCCAGCTCACTACAGGACTCCGGCTATGGCTACACCTTC. It translates to CASSLQDSGYGYTF. The complete variable domain, with remaining parts taken from reference TRBV18 and TRBJ1-2, reads NAGVMQNPRHLVRRRGQEARLRCSPMKGHSHVYWYRQLPEEGLKFMVYLQKENIIDESGMPKERFSAEFPKEGPSILRIQQVVRGDSAAYFCASSLQDSGYGYTFGSGTRLTVV.

This chain links TRBV6-1 with TRBJ1-1; TRBD1 agrees at 7 bases. After removal of 0 bases from V and 4 bases from J, the junction contained 2 bases not matched to a gene. CDR3 length: 14 amino acids. The germline CDR1 and CDR2 sequences are MNHNS and SASEGT. As DNA, the CDR3 is TGTGCCAGCAGTGAAGCCAGGGGGGCCACTGAAGCTTTCTTT. This encodes CASSEARGATEAFF.

In its sample, this clone was seen a few times. The chain couples TRBV6-5 to TRBJ2-3; D is perhaps TRBD1 (6 bases). Germline lookup yields CDR1 MNHEY and CDR2 SVGAGI. V shed 4 bases and J shed 2 bases, with 10 bases lying between them. The CDR3 runs to 14 residues. CDR3 in amino acids: CASSSGQSTDTQYF. DNA of the CDR3: TGTGCCAGCAGTTCAGGACAGTCCACAGATACGCAGTATTTT.

The chain recombines TRBV4-3 with TRBJ2-7, with 10 nucleotides matching TRBD2. Germline V gene lookup returns CDR1 LGHNA and CDR2 YSLEER. There are 15 residues in the CDR3. V gave up 2 bases and J gave up 5 bases; unmatched junction bases: 6. The CDR3 region has the DNA TGCGCCAGCAGCCAACTTACTAGCGGGGCAAACGAGCAGTACTTC. Protein sequence: CASSQLTSGANEQYF.

This clone has just one count. The V gene is TRBV3-1 (or the pseudogene TRBV3-2), the J gene TRBJ1-1; the D is unclear. Germline V gene sequence: CDR1 LGHDT, CDR2 YNNKEL (reference sequence). The V end lost 3 bases, the J end lost 1 base, and 9 bases lay between the germline ends. The CDR3 runs to 14 residues. Here the CDR3 reads CASSHHNKNTEAFF. As DNA, the CDR3 is TGTGCCAGCAGCCACCATAATAAGAACACTGAAGCTTTCTTT.